The 31 T cell receptor beta chains below were found in one sample sequenced in a study of blood T cell repertoires in COVID-19. The method was immunoSEQ multiplex PCR; TCRdb's version includes in-frame clones alone and lacks a portion of them. The repertoire holds around 44,000 clones, with approximately 92% as singletons. Sequenced material: peripheral blood. The receptors come from a human donor in a cohort sampled during active COVID-19.

The CDR3 region has the DNA TGTGCCAGCAGTTTCATCAGGAACACTGAAGCTTTCTTT. It specifies CASSFIRNTEAFF. The chain uses TRBV12-3 or TRBV12-4 and TRBJ1-1; D unresolved. The CDR3 extends over 13 amino acids. V was pared by 3 bases and J by 1 base, with 6 bases between.

The V call is TRBV2, the J call TRBJ1-1, with 9 bases aligning to TRBD1. The CDR3 totals 15 residues. Germline CDR1 is SNHLY and CDR2 is FYNNEI. The V segment lost 1 base and the J segment 4 bases; nucleotides outside the gene matches: 4. CDR3 sequence: CASSEDRGRGTEAFF. Here the CDR3 DNA reads TGTGCCAGCAGTGAAGACAGGGGGCGAGGCACTGAAGCTTTCTTT. Together with reference TRBV2 and TRBJ1-1, the CDR3 gives the full variable domain: EPEVTQTPSHQVTQMGQEVILRCVPISNHLYFYWYRQILGQKVEFLVSFYNNEISEKSEIFDDQFSVERPDGSNFTLKIRSTKLEDSAMYFCASSEDRGRGTEAFFGQGTRLTVV.

The J gene is TRBJ1-2, the V gene TRBV18, with TRBD1 matching 8 bases. Germline-derived CDR1 and CDR2 are KGHSH and LQKENI. The ends lost 6 bases at V and 8 bases at J; junction bases unmatched: 8. The CDR3 has 13 amino acids. CDR3 amino acids: CASSLTGVDGYTF. The CDR3 DNA reads TGTGCCAGCTCCCTGACAGGGGTAGACGGCTACACCTTC.

The CDR3, as DNA: TGTGCCAGCAGCCCAGAAGGAGCAGGGTTCCATAATTCACCCCTCCACTTT. Protein sequence: CASSPEGAGFHNSPLHF. V and J are TRBV28 and TRBJ1-6; maybe TRBD1 (5 bases). CDR3 length equals 17 residues. In germline, CDR1 is MDHEN, CDR2 SYDVKM. The ends were cut back, 6 bases at V and 5 bases at J, with 20 bases in the middle.

V usage is TRBV7-2 and J usage is TRBJ1-5, with TRBD1 matching 8 bases. The CDR3 runs to 15 residues. With V trimmed by 1 base and J by 5 bases, 4 bases remained unmatched. In germline, CDR1 is SGHTA, CDR2 FQGNSA. Here the CDR3 DNA reads TGTGCCAGCAGCTTAGGACAGGGGTGGCATCAGCCCCAGCATTTT. Protein: CASSLGQGWHQPQHF. Full variable domain (rest looked up from reference TRBV7-2 and TRBJ1-5): GAGVSQSPSNKVTEKGKDVELRCDPISGHTALYWYRQSLGQGLEFLIYFQGNSAPDKSGLPSDRFSAERTGGSVSTLTIQRTQQEDSAVYLCASSLGQGWHQPQHFGDGTRLSIL.

The rearrangement uses TRBV6-2 or TRBV6-3 and TRBJ2-1; a possible D gene is TRBD2 (7 bases). The CDR3 consists of 16 residues. Trimming cost V 2 bases and J 2 bases, with 13 bases left between them. Germline V lookup: CDR1 MNHEY, CDR2 SVGEGT. The CDR3 loop is CASSYRGAGAYNEQFF. The CDR3 nucleotides are TGTGCCAGCAGTTACCGGGGGGCGGGGGCCTACAATGAGCAGTTCTTC.

Comments on this clone: The same CDR3 can be traced to other DNA sequences in this sample. V and J are TRBV6-6 and TRBJ1-1; no definite D call. The CDR3 runs to 14 residues. The germline gives CDR1 MNHNY, CDR2 SVGAGI (reference sequence). Trimming cost V 0 bases and J 0 bases, with 5 bases left between them. The CDR3 DNA is TGTGCCAGCAGTTACTCAGAGATGAACACTGAAGCTTTCTTT. Amino acids: CASSYSEMNTEAFF.

The V call is TRBV6-6, the J call TRBJ2-1; D possibly corresponds to TRBD2 (7 bases). The V and J ends lost 6 bases and 3 bases respectively, with 18 bases between them. In germline, CDR1 is MNHNY, CDR2 SVGAGI (reference sequence). This CDR3 has 16 amino acids. The CDR3 loop is CASRPSGGGVYNEQFF. The CDR3 DNA sequence: TGTGCCAGCAGGCCCAGCGGAGGGGGGGTCTACAATGAGCAGTTCTTC.

This clone was seen a handful of times. V and J are TRBV29-1 and TRBJ1-2; D gene ambiguous. Trimming pared 7 bases from V and 4 bases from J, leaving 13 bases between. Germline-derived CDR1 and CDR2 are SQVTM and ANQGSEA. The CDR3 has 12 residues. CDR3 coding DNA: TGCAGCGGCGGCGATAGAAGCTATGGCTACACCTTC. This sequence encodes CSGGDRSYGYTF.

The chain links TRBV27 to TRBJ2-2; 9 bases fit TRBD1. The CDR3 has 17 amino acids. Germline CDR1 is MNHEY and CDR2 is SMNVEV (reference sequence). J lost 0 bases, V lost 2 bases, and 4 bases had no gene match. CDR3 amino acids: CASSLPTGGSNTGELFF. DNA for the CDR3: TGTGCCAGCAGTTTACCGACAGGGGGTTCGAACACCGGGGAGCTGTTTTTT.

This clone occurred once. V gene TRBV11-3 combines with J gene TRBJ2-7; 10 nucleotides align to TRBD1. Trimming removed 3 bases from V and 4 bases from J; junction bases left unmatched: 6. Germline V CDR1 and CDR2: SGHNT, YENEEA. The CDR3 length is 15 residues. This CDR3 reads CASSFRTGGSYEQYF. Here the CDR3 DNA reads TGTGCCAGCAGCTTCCGGACAGGGGGTTCATACGAGCAGTACTTC.

The chain is built from TRBV30 and TRBJ1-4; no reliable D call. Germline loops: CDR1 GTSNPN, CDR2 SVGIG (reference sequence). Trimming pared 2 bases from V and 4 bases from J, leaving 8 bases between. The CDR3 is 13 amino acids. The CDR3 region is CAWSSIINEKLFF. As DNA, the CDR3 is TGTGCCTGGAGTTCTATAATTAATGAAAAACTGTTTTTT.

This clone is a singleton in its sample. The rearrangement links TRBV11-2 to TRBJ2-7; maybe TRBD1 (8 bases). CDR3 length: 13 amino acids. Germline V gene sequence: CDR1 SGHAT, CDR2 FQNNGV. Trimming removed 11 bases from V and 4 bases from J, with 18 bases in between. For the CDR3, the DNA is TGTGCCTCCTCACAGGGGGGGAGATACGAGCAGTACTTC. This translates into CASSQGGRYEQYF.

V gene TRBV28 combines with J gene TRBJ1-2; TRBD1 matches at 8 bases. The germline V gene encodes CDR1 MDHEN and CDR2 SYDVKM. The V segment lost 7 bases and the J segment 6 bases; nucleotides outside the gene matches: 7. The CDR3 runs to 13 residues. CDR3 sequence reads: CASMAGGANGYTF. DNA for the CDR3: TGTGCCAGCATGGCAGGGGGCGCAAATGGCTACACCTTC.

The J gene is TRBJ2-1, the V gene TRBV27; D is possibly TRBD1 (6 bases). V lost 7 bases to trimming and J lost 2 bases, with 12 bases between them. Germline V gene sequence: CDR1 MNHEY, CDR2 SMNVEV (reference sequence). The CDR3 has 14 amino acids. DNA for the CDR3: TGTGCCAGCACACAGGGACCGCCCTACAATGAGCAGTTCTTC. Its protein is CASTQGPPYNEQFF.

The rearrangement joins TRBV27 to TRBJ2-7, with TRBD2 identical over 10 bases. V lost 6 bases, J lost 8 bases, and 10 bases stayed unmatched. This CDR3 has 14 amino acids. Germline CDR1 is MNHEY and CDR2 is SMNVEV (reference sequence). The CDR3 DNA sequence: TGTGCCAGCAGCACGCGAGGGACTAGCGTCCAGCAGTACTTC. It is translated as CASSTRGTSVQQYF.

The chain combines TRBV4-1 with TRBJ1-5; D is undetermined. Germline CDR1 MGHRA, CDR2 YSYEKL. This CDR3 contains 15 residues. V was pared by 0 bases and J by 7 bases, with 13 bases between. CDR3 amino acids: CASSQDGGDWQPQHF. The DNA for the CDR3 is TGCGCCAGCAGCCAAGATGGCGGGGATTGGCAGCCCCAGCATTTT.

This clone was seen just once. The rearrangement links TRBV18 to TRBJ2-5; D is unresolved. Per the germline V gene, CDR1 is KGHSH and CDR2 is LQKENI. The CDR3 is made up of 13 amino acids. V gave up 3 bases and J gave up 1 base, with 6 bases separating them. CDR3 nucleotides: TGTGCCAGCTCACCGGGCACCCAAGAGACCCAGTACTTC. Protein product: CASSPGTQETQYF.

This clone came up once. The V gene is TRBV7-2, the J gene TRBJ1-1, with D tentatively TRBD1 (5 bases). From germline, CDR1 is SGHTA and CDR2 FQGNSA. The CDR3 consists of 14 residues. V was clipped by 5 bases and J by 1 base, with 11 bases between them. This chain's CDR3 is CASSQGHRNTEAFF. The CDR3 nucleotides are TGTGCCAGCAGCCAAGGACACCGGAACACTGAAGCTTTCTTT. Using reference TRBV7-2 and TRBJ1-1 for the parts outside the CDR3, the full variable domain is GAGVSQSPSNKVTEKGKDVELRCDPISGHTALYWYRQSLGQGLEFLIYFQGNSAPDKSGLPSDRFSAERTGGSVSTLTIQRTQQEDSAVYLCASSQGHRNTEAFFGQGTRLTVV.

V usage is TRBV19 and J usage is TRBJ2-4; TRBD2 matches 7 bases. This CDR3 spans 16 amino acids. Trimming at V came to 5 bases and at J to 1 base, leaving 8 bases not matched to a gene. Germline V gives CDR1 LNHDA, CDR2 SQIVND (reference sequence). Here the CDR3 DNA reads TGTGCCAGTAGTTTGTGGGGGGGAGCGGCCAAAAACATTCAGTACTTC. It is translated as CASSLWGGAAKNIQYF. The variable domain in full, with the rest retrieved from reference TRBV19 and TRBJ2-4, is DGGITQSPKYLFRKEGQNVTLSCEQNLNHDAMYWYRQDPGQGLRLIYYSQIVNDFQKGDIAEGYSVSREKKESFPLTVTSAQKNPTAFYLCASSLWGGAAKNIQYFGAGTRLSVL.

This clone has only a few counts. The chain has TRBV5-6 and TRBJ2-3; possibly TRBD1 for D (7 bases). This CDR3 is built from 16 residues. The germline CDR1 and CDR2 sequences are SGHDT and YYEEEE. V dropped 3 bases and J dropped 5 bases, with 19 bases sitting between them. The CDR3 DNA follows: TGTGCCAGCAGCTACCCACAGGGGACTTCGGGAGATACGCAGTATTTT. Translated: CASSYPQGTSGDTQYF.

The CDR3 bases are TGCGCCAGCAGCCGACAGGGAGTGGCAGATACGCAGTATTTT. Its protein product is CASSRQGVADTQYF. V and J are TRBV5-1 and TRBJ2-3, with 7 bases that match TRBD1. This CDR3 is built from 14 residues. Germline CDR1 SGHRS, CDR2 YFSETQ. With 4 bases clipped from V and 4 bases from J, the junction kept 6 bases outside the gene matches.

This chain links TRBV29-1 with TRBJ2-7; 7 bases agree with TRBD2. Trimming cost V 4 bases and J 4 bases; bases outside gene matches: 7. The CDR3 has 13 residues. Per germline, CDR1 SQVTM and CDR2 ANQGSEA. CDR3 protein: CSVASGVGYEQYF. The CDR3 coding sequence is TGCAGCGTTGCTAGCGGTGTTGGTTACGAGCAGTACTTC.

A few counts support this clone. This rearrangement joins TRBV5-1 to TRBJ2-2, with D uncertain. CDR1 and CDR2 from the germline V gene are SGHRS and YFSETQ. Trimming pared 3 bases from V and 2 bases from J, leaving 8 bases between. This CDR3 is 14 amino acids long. The CDR3 region has the DNA TGCGCCAGCAGCTCCACGACAAACACCGGGGAGCTGTTTTTT. This gives the protein CASSSTTNTGELFF. Full variable domain (outside the CDR3, taken from reference TRBV5-1 and TRBJ2-2): KAGVTQTPRYLIKTRGQQVTLSCSPISGHRSVSWYQQTPGQGLQFLFEYFSETQRNKGNFPGRFSGRQFSNSRSEMNVSTLELGDSALYLCASSSTTNTGELFFGEGSRLTVL.

This chain joins TRBV25-1 and TRBJ1-5; possibly TRBD1 for D (6 bases). The CDR3 runs 13 residues. CDR1 is MGHDK, CDR2 SYGVNS, per germline. The V and J ends lost 4 bases and 3 bases respectively, with 7 bases between them. In DNA form, the CDR3 reads TGTGCCAGCAGTGGACAGGCCAATCAGCCCCAGCATTTT. Amino acids: CASSGQANQPQHF.

V usage is TRBV9 and J usage is TRBJ2-2; 7 positions match TRBD1. Germline V gene lookup returns CDR1 SGDLS and CDR2 YYNGEE. The CDR3 contains 15 residues. The J segment lost 6 bases and the V segment lost 2 bases, leaving 7 bases of the junction unmatched. The CDR3 sequence is CASSVGQAGAGELFF. As DNA, the CDR3 is TGTGCCAGCAGCGTTGGACAGGCCGGCGCCGGGGAGCTGTTTTTT.

The J gene is TRBJ2-1, the V gene TRBV7-9; perhaps TRBD1 as D (6 bases). The CDR3 runs to 14 residues. Deletions cut 1 base from V and 5 bases from J, with 9 bases between. Germline V gives CDR1 SEHNR, CDR2 FQNEAQ (reference sequence). The CDR3 protein is CASSLVGAHNEQFF. Written as DNA, the CDR3 is TGTGCCAGCAGCTTAGTGGGGGCTCACAATGAGCAGTTCTTC. Drawing the rest from reference TRBV7-9 and TRBJ2-1, the complete variable domain is DTGVSQNPRHKITKRGQNVTFRCDPISEHNRLYWYRQTLGQGPEFLTYFQNEAQLEKSRLLSDRFSAERPKGSFSTLEIQRTEQGDSAMYLCASSLVGAHNEQFFGPGTRLTVL.

The gene calls are TRBV21-1 and TRBJ2-7; the D call in the table, TRBD1, was not verified against the DNA. TRBV21-1 is flagged as a pseudogene. There are 18 residues in the CDR3. For the CDR3, the DNA is TGTGCCAGCAGCACCGGCTACACAGGGGGCGGGTTTATTAACGAGCAGTACTTC. Amino acid sequence: CASSTGYTGGGFINEQYF.

The rearrangement uses TRBV6-5 and TRBJ2-7; possible D gene TRBD2, 7 bases. Per the germline V gene, CDR1 is MNHEY and CDR2 is SVGAGI. The CDR3 is 14 amino acids. Trimming took off 9 bases at V and 2 bases at J, with 17 bases between the two ends. This CDR3 reads CASSNGRGPYEQYF. CDR3 bases: TGTGCCAGTAGCAACGGGCGGGGGCCCTACGAGCAGTACTTC.

The chain links TRBV19 to TRBJ2-7; D unclear. Germline V gene lookup returns CDR1 LNHDA and CDR2 SQIVND (reference sequence). V was trimmed by 6 bases and J by 5 bases, leaving 8 bases between them. The CDR3 contains 11 residues. The chain's CDR3 is CASSNGHEQYF. Written as DNA, the CDR3 is TGTGCCAGTAGCAATGGCCACGAGCAGTACTTC.

This chain links TRBV12-3 or TRBV12-4 with TRBJ2-3; D might be TRBD1 (5 bases). This CDR3 has 12 amino acids. Between the trimmed V and J ends, which lost 10 bases and 4 bases, there was a span of 12 bases. The CDR3 loop is CAIRVRADTQYF. The CDR3 nucleotides read TGTGCCATCAGGGTTCGGGCAGATACGCAGTATTTT.